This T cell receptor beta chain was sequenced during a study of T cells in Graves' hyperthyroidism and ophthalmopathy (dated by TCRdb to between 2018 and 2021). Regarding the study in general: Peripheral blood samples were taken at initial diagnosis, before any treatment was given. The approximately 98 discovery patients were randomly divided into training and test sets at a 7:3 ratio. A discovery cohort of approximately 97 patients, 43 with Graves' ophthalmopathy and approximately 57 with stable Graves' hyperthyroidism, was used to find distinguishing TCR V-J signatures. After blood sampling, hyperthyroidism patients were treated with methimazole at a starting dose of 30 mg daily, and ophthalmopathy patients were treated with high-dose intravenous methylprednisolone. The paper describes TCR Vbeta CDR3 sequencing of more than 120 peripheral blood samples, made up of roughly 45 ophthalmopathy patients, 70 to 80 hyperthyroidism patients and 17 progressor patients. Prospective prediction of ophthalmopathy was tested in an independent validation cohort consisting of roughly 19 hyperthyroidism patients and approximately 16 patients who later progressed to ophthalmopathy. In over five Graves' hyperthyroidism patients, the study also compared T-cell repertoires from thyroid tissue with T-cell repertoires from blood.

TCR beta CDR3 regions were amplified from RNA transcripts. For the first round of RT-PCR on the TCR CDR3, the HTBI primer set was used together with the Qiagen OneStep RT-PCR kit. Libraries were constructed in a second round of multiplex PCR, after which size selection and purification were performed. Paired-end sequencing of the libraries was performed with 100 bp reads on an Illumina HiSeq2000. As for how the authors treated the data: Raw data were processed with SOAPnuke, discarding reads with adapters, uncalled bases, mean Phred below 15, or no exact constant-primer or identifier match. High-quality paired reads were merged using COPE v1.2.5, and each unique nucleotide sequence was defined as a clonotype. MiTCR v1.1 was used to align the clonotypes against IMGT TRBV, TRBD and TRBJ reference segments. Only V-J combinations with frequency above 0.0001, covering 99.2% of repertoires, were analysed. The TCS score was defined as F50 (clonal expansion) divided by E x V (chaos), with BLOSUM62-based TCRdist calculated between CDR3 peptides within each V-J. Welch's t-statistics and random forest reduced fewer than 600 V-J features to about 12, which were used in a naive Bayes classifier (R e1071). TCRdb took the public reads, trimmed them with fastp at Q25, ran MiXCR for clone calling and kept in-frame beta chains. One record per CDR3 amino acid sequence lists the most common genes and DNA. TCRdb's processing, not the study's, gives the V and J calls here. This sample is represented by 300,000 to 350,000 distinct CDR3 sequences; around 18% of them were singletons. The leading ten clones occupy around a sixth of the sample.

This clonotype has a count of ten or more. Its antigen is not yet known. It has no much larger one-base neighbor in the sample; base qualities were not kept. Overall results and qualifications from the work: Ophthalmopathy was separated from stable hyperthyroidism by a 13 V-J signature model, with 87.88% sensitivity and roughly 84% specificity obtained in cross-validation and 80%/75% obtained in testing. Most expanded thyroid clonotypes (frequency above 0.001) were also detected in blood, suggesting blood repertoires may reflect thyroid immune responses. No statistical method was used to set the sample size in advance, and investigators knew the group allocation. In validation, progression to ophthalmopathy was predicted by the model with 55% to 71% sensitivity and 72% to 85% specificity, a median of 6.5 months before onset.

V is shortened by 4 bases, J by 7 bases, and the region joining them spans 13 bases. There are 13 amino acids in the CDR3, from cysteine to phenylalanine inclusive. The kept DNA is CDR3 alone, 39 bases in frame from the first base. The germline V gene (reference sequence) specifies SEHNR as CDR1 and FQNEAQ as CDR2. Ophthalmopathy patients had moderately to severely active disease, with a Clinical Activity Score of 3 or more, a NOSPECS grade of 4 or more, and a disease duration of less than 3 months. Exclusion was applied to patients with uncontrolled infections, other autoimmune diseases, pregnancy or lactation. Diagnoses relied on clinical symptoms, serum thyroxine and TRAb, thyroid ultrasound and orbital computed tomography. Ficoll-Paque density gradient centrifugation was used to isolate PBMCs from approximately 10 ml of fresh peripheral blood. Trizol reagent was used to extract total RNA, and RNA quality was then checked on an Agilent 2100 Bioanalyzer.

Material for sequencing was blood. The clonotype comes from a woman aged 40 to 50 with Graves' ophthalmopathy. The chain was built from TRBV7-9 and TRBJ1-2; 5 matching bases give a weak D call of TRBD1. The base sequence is TGTGCCAGCAGCTCCCCTTCGAGGGGTGGCTACACCTTC. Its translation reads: CASSSPSRGGYTF. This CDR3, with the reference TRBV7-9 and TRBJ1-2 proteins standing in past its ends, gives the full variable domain DTGVSQNPRHKITKRGQNVTFRCDPISEHNRLYWYRQTLGQGPEFLTYFQNEAQLEKSRLLSDRFSAERPKGSFSTLEIQRTEQGDSAMYLCASSSPSRGGYTFGSGTRLTVV.